These T cell receptor beta chains were read from a single sample in a study of response to subunit inactivated influenza vaccine. TCRdb reanalysed the RT-PCR reads using MiXCR and keeps one entry per CDR3 protein. The table has some 520,000 distinct CDR3 sequences, approximately 15% seen once. Material: CD4+ T cells sorted from PBMCs, obtained less than 30 months after vaccination. The receptor set was obtained from a man in his fifties or sixties who received an inactivated influenza vaccine. Each CDR3 is given without its conserved first and last residue. Fields, in order: CDR3 protein, J gene, V gene.

ATSTDRGGSYEQY	TRBJ2-7	TRBV24-1
ASSAPGTASYEQY	TRBJ2-7	TRBV7-2
ASSADFQSSYNEQF	TRBJ2-1	TRBV28
ASTLRDRSATNEKLF	TRBJ1-4	TRBV7-9
ASSQGQGASVQY	TRBJ2-7	TRBV7-7
ASSLGRQGYEQY	TRBJ2-7	TRBV7-8
ASSSSGSWNEQF	TRBJ2-1	TRBV7-2
ASSVETSGSPPL	TRBJ2-1	TRBV9
AISLGPTNYGYT	TRBJ1-2	TRBV10-3
ASSESQGFANVLT	TRBJ2-6	TRBV2
ASSLGLTGWGEQY	TRBJ2-7	TRBV11-2
SVEEGTSGETQY	TRBJ2-5	TRBV29-1
ASSLAGDRSETQY	TRBJ2-5	TRBV5-1
ASSPDYRTYEQY	TRBJ2-7	TRBV12-3/TRBV12-4
ASRSRNTIY	TRBJ1-3	TRBV28
ASSLALVTDTQY	TRBJ2-3	TRBV12-3/TRBV12-4
ASSQTSYSRNTEAF	TRBJ1-1	TRBV4-1
ASSQRAGGGELF	TRBJ2-2	TRBV9
ASTSGQGANSNQPQH	TRBJ1-5	TRBV28
ASIRVGTGELF	TRBJ2-2	TRBV6-6
ASTAGGPGTDTQY	TRBJ2-3	TRBV9
ASSLVGRASYNEQF	TRBJ2-1	TRBV5-1
SAPMAAGVTYNEQF	TRBJ2-1	TRBV20-1
ASSLGGSITEAF	TRBJ1-1	TRBV7-9
ASSRRRTQETQY	TRBJ2-5	TRBV12-3/TRBV12-4
SASRNNNEQF	TRBJ2-1	TRBV20-1
ASSQVFGTGDETQY	TRBJ2-5	TRBV3-1
ASSPHRGVSNEQF	TRBJ2-1	TRBV27
ASSLSGGSNYEQY	TRBJ2-7	TRBV28
ASSVKTDNEQY	TRBJ2-7	TRBV2
ASALTMDNEQF	TRBJ2-1	TRBV12-3/TRBV12-4